Listed here are 31 T cell receptor beta chains from one sample, sequenced in a study of blood T cell repertoires in COVID-19. Sequencing used immunoSEQ multiplex PCR; TCRdb keeps in-frame clones, though not all of them. The data show fewer than 350,000 clones, roughly 90% seen once. The sample taken for sequencing was peripheral blood. Receptors were obtained from a man aged 18 to 29 with active or convalescent COVID-19.

In this sample, this clone turned up a few times. V gene TRBV3-1 (or the pseudogene TRBV3-2) combines with J gene TRBJ1-3; the match to TRBD1 covers 8 bases. Germline V gene lookup returns CDR1 LGHDT and CDR2 YNNKEL (reference sequence). The CDR3 totals 15 residues. J lost 7 bases, V lost 1 base, and 6 bases had no gene match. The DNA of the CDR3 is TGTGCCAGCAGCCAAGGGACAGGGACCGTTAACACCATATATTTT. It codes for CASSQGTGTVNTIYF.

V gene TRBV7-9 combines with J gene TRBJ2-1; 13 positions match TRBD2. The V gene end was trimmed by 5 bases and the J gene end by 1 base; junction bases not matched to a gene: 8. Germline V gives CDR1 SEHNR, CDR2 FQNEAQ (reference sequence). This CDR3 has 18 amino acids. CDR3 nucleotides: TGTGCCAGCAGCCCGAGGACTAGCGGGGGTCAATCCTACAATGAGCAGTTCTTC. Translation gives CASSPRTSGGQSYNEQFF.

The chain has TRBV10-2 and TRBJ1-1; D is ambiguous. The CDR3 is 12 residues long. Deletions cut 5 bases from V and 7 bases from J, with 11 bases between. Germline assignment: CDR1 WSHSY and CDR2 SAAADI. CDR3 region: CASSQRGVEAFF. The CDR3 nucleotides read TGCGCCAGCAGTCAACGGGGAGTTGAAGCTTTCTTT.

The genes are TRBV18 and TRBJ1-2, with TRBD1 as a possible D gene (5 bases). This CDR3 contains 14 residues. Looked up from germline, CDR1 is KGHSH and CDR2 is LQKENI. Trimming removed 6 bases at V and 0 bases at J, with 11 bases between. The CDR3 region has the DNA TGTGCCAGCTCTCAACAGACAGCTAACTATGGCTACACCTTC. It translates to CASSQQTANYGYTF. The full variable domain, in which reference TRBV18 and TRBJ1-2 provide the parts outside the CDR3, is NAGVMQNPRHLVRRRGQEARLRCSPMKGHSHVYWYRQLPEEGLKFMVYLQKENIIDESGMPKERFSAEFPKEGPSILRIQQVVRGDSAAYFCASSQQTANYGYTFGSGTRLTVV.

The chain employs TRBV27 and TRBJ2-3; the D is unclear. The CDR3 runs 12 residues. Germline V lookup: CDR1 MNHEY, CDR2 SMNVEV (reference sequence). Trimming pared 8 bases from V and 4 bases from J, leaving 10 bases between. The CDR3 DNA follows: TGTGCCAGCCAGGCGAAACCAGATACGCAGTATTTT. Amino acids: CASQAKPDTQYF.

The rearrangement links TRBV7-6 to TRBJ2-2, with 8 nucleotides matching TRBD1. V dropped 5 bases and J dropped 2; count of bases not matched to a gene: 7. This CDR3 comprises 16 residues. From germline, CDR1 is SGHVS and CDR2 FNYEAQ. Here the CDR3 DNA reads TGTGCCAGCAGCGGATCGACAGGGGAAAACACCGGGGAGCTGTTTTTT. The encoded protein is CASSGSTGENTGELFF.

The chain joins TRBV29-1 to TRBJ1-2, with TRBD1 identical over 8 bases. Germline V gene lookup returns CDR1 SQVTM and CDR2 ANQGSEA. The CDR3 is made up of 13 amino acids. V shed 6 bases and J 8 bases; nucleotides not matched to a gene: 11. This chain's CDR3 is CSVRPDRGRGYTF. The CDR3 DNA reads as TGCAGCGTGAGGCCAGACAGGGGAAGGGGCTACACCTTC.

This clone was detected once. CDR3 sequence: CASSTGTGTYNEQFF. CDR3 DNA: TGTGCCAGTAGTACCGGGACAGGGACATACAATGAGCAGTTCTTC. The V and J genes are TRBV19 and TRBJ2-1; 9 positions match TRBD1. CDR3 length: 15 amino acids. V was clipped by 4 bases and J by 4 bases; unmatched bases: 5. Germline lookup yields CDR1 LNHDA and CDR2 SQIVND (reference sequence). Full variable domain (rest looked up from reference TRBV19 and TRBJ2-1): DGGITQSPKYLFRKEGQNVTLSCEQNLNHDAMYWYRQDPGQGLRLIYYSQIVNDFQKGDIAEGYSVSREKKESFPLTVTSAQKNPTAFYLCASSTGTGTYNEQFFGPGTRLTVL.

This clone was found once. The genes are TRBV6-5 and TRBJ2-5; tentatively, D is TRBD1 (7 bases). The germline V and J ends were trimmed by 2 bases and 5 bases, with 15 bases remaining between them. There are 15 residues in the CDR3. Germline CDR1 MNHEY, CDR2 SVGAGI. The CDR3 spells CASSYGGGAGETQYF. The CDR3 DNA is TGTGCCAGCAGTTACGGAGGGGGCGCGGGGGAGACCCAGTACTTC.

This clone was observed a single time. The chain uses TRBV12-3 or TRBV12-4 and TRBJ1-4; the D gene is possibly TRBD1 (5 bases). The CDR3 runs to 11 residues. Trimming pared 3 bases from V and 15 bases from J, leaving 11 bases between. Here the CDR3 DNA reads TGTGCCAGCAGTTTGATGGGGGAGGTGTTTTTT. Its translation is CASSLMGEVFF.

The rearrangement uses TRBV14 and TRBJ2-3, with D unresolved. From germline, CDR1 is SGHDN and CDR2 FVKESK. This CDR3 is built from 16 residues. V was pared by 2 bases and J by 4 bases, with 16 bases between. The CDR3 bases are TGTGCCAGCAGCCAAAGGCCCCGGGTCGGGTCAGATACGCAGTATTTT. It codes for CASSQRPRVGSDTQYF.

This chain connects TRBV19 to TRBJ1-3, with 7 nucleotides matching TRBD1. CDR3 length equals 14 residues. Germline assignment: CDR1 LNHDA and CDR2 SQIVND (reference sequence). V lost 6 bases, J lost 0 bases, and 2 bases stayed unmatched. This chain's CDR3 is CASSRGISGNTIYF. CDR3 nucleotides: TGTGCCAGTAGCAGGGGGATCTCTGGAAACACCATATATTTT.

This clone is a singleton in its sample. At one boundary the junction diverges from the germline segment, which might be a read error. The chain links TRBV5-1 to TRBJ1-4; TRBD1 matches at 8 bases. Germline assignment: CDR1 SGHRS and CDR2 YFSETQ. The CDR3 runs 15 residues. The CDR3 region is CASSLSQGAKEKLFF. CDR3 bases: TGCGCCAGCAGCTTGTCGCAGGGGGCTAAGGAAAAACTGTTTTTT. Complete variable domain (other parts from reference TRBV5-1 and TRBJ1-4): KAGVTQTPRYLIKTRGQQVTLSCSPISGHRSVSWYQQTPGQGLQFLFEYFSETQRNKGNFPGRFSGRQFSNSRSEMNVSTLELGDSALYLCASSLSQGAKEKLFFGSGTQLSVL.

The CDR3 sequence: CASSLFGNREYF. The DNA for the CDR3 is TGTGCCAGCAGCTTATTCGGGAACCGAGAGTACTTC. The chain recombines TRBV7-9 with TRBJ2-7, with D perhaps TRBD2 (5 bases). Germline V gives CDR1 SEHNR, CDR2 FQNEAQ (reference sequence). The length of the CDR3 is 12 residues. The germline V and J ends were trimmed by 2 bases and 11 bases, with 13 bases remaining between them.

This sequence joins TRBV11-2 and TRBJ2-3; 8 bases are shared with TRBD2. Germline V gives CDR1 SGHAT, CDR2 FQNNGV. This CDR3 has 16 residues. V was pared by 1 base and J by 1 base, with 4 bases of the junction left unmatched. The CDR3 region is CASSLAALAGTDTQYF. CDR3 coding DNA: TGTGCCAGCAGCTTAGCGGCACTAGCGGGCACAGATACGCAGTATTTT.

The chain uses TRBV12-3 or TRBV12-4 and TRBJ1-2; 7 bases line up with TRBD1. V shed 1 base, J shed 7 bases, and the junction held 3 bases outside the gene matches. This CDR3 contains 13 residues. CDR3: CASSLGRGIGYTF. The CDR3 nucleotides are TGTGCCAGCAGTTTAGGCAGGGGGATTGGCTACACCTTC.

The chain links TRBV7-2 to TRBJ1-1; tentatively, D is TRBD1 (6 bases). Deletions cut 1 base from V and 5 bases from J, with 11 bases between. The CDR3 is 14 residues long. Germline CDR1 SGHTA, CDR2 FQGNSA. The CDR3 spells CASSLVGGKTEAFF. The CDR3 nucleotides read TGTGCCAGCAGCTTAGTTGGGGGCAAAACTGAAGCTTTCTTT.

This chain connects TRBV27 to TRBJ2-7; TRBD1 is a possible D gene (5 bases). The CDR3 spans 13 residues. Trimming shortened V by 6 bases and J by 1 base, and 10 bases separated the two germline ends. Germline V gene data show CDR1 as MNHEY and CDR2 as SMNVEV (reference sequence). The CDR3 nucleotides read TGTGCCAGCAGCAATGGGGCTTCCTACGAGCAGTACTTC. It is translated as CASSNGASYEQYF.

This sequence joins TRBV12-5 and TRBJ2-3; 11 nucleotides line up with TRBD2. Germline lookup yields CDR1 LGHNT and CDR2 FRNRAP. The CDR3 loop spans 17 amino acids. Trimming at V came to 4 bases and at J to 3 bases, leaving 9 bases not matched to a gene. CDR3 amino acids: CASGYVVAGGPTDTQYF. DNA of the CDR3: TGTGCTAGTGGTTATGTGGTAGCGGGGGGGCCGACAGATACGCAGTATTTT.

This chain connects TRBV18 to TRBJ2-3; possible D gene TRBD2, 5 bases. The CDR3 has 14 residues. Germline loops: CDR1 KGHSH, CDR2 LQKENI. Trimming pared 3 bases from V and 2 bases from J, leaving 9 bases between. Here the CDR3 DNA reads TGTGCCAGCTCACCTAGCGATCTCACAGATACGCAGTATTTT. This codes for CASSPSDLTDTQYF.

The chain employs TRBV2 and TRBJ1-2, with TRBD1 identical over 9 bases. With 7 bases clipped from V and 14 bases from J, the junction kept 11 bases outside the gene matches. Germline loops: CDR1 SNHLY, CDR2 FYNNEI. The CDR3 sequence is 12 residues long. This chain's CDR3 is CASTGQGRSCTF. Here the CDR3 DNA reads TGTGCCAGCACGGGACAGGGCCGCTCGTGTACCTTC. The whole variable domain, remainder taken from reference TRBV2 and TRBJ1-2, is EPEVTQTPSHQVTQMGQEVILRCVPISNHLYFYWYRQILGQKVEFLVSFYNNEISEKSEIFDDQFSVERPDGSNFTLKIRSTKLEDSAMYFCASTGQGRSCTFGSGTRLTVV.

The gene calls are TRBV12-3 or TRBV12-4 and TRBJ1-2, with a weak D call TRBD1 (6 bases). The CDR3 runs 13 residues. The germline V and J ends were trimmed by 3 bases and 4 bases, with 9 bases remaining between them. CDR3 in DNA: TGTGCCAGCAGTTTTCAGGGGCTCTATGGCTACACCTTC. Translating gives CASSFQGLYGYTF.

The rearrangement links TRBV24-1 to TRBJ1-1, with no clear D. Trimming stripped 0 bases from V and 2 bases from J, with 6 bases between. CDR1 and CDR2 from the germline V gene are KGHDR and SFDVKD. This CDR3 region has 14 residues. CDR3 sequence reads: CATSDLHLNTEAFF. Written as DNA, the CDR3 is TGTGCCACCAGTGATTTGCATCTAAACACTGAAGCTTTCTTT.

This clone has a handful of counts. The gene calls are TRBV3-1 (or the pseudogene TRBV3-2) and TRBJ1-4, with D tentatively TRBD1 (6 bases). Germline CDR1 and CDR2: LGHDT and YNNKEL (reference sequence). This CDR3 is 16 amino acids long. The ends were cut back, 0 bases at V and 6 bases at J, with 14 bases in the middle. CDR3 sequence: CASSQDKGEAYEKLFF. The CDR3, as DNA: TGTGCCAGCAGCCAAGATAAGGGGGAAGCGTATGAAAAACTGTTTTTT.

This chain connects TRBV11-2 to TRBJ1-2; 9 bases are a match to TRBD1. The CDR3 totals 14 residues. Trimming removed 5 bases from V and 7 bases from J; junction bases left unmatched: 8. Germline lookup yields CDR1 SGHAT and CDR2 FQNNGV. CDR3 bases: TGTGCCAGCAGCCCCTCGGGGACAGGGCTTGGCTACACCTTC. Encoded protein: CASSPSGTGLGYTF.

The chain combines TRBV3-1 (or the pseudogene TRBV3-2) with TRBJ2-7; TRBD2 matches 13 bases. The CDR3 covers 15 residues. Trimming removed 4 bases from V and 2 bases from J; junction bases left unmatched: 2. Germline V CDR1 and CDR2: LGHDT, YNNKEL (reference sequence). The CDR3: CASSPLAGGPYEQYF. As DNA, the CDR3 is TGTGCCAGCAGCCCACTAGCGGGGGGGCCCTACGAGCAGTACTTC.

V usage is TRBV19 and J usage is TRBJ1-1, with a possible D match to TRBD1 (5 bases). V shed 3 bases and J shed 0 bases, with 14 bases lying between them. The germline CDR1 and CDR2 sequences are LNHDA and SQIVND (reference sequence). This CDR3 contains 16 residues. The CDR3: CASSIGGGLMNTEAFF. DNA for the CDR3: TGTGCCAGTAGTATTGGGGGAGGCCTAATGAACACTGAAGCTTTCTTT.

This clone was counted between two and nine times. V is TRBV2 and J is TRBJ1-2; 9 positions agree with TRBD1. Germline-derived CDR1 and CDR2 are SNHLY and FYNNEI. With 6 bases clipped from V and 3 bases from J, the junction kept 5 bases outside the gene matches. The CDR3 sequence is 14 residues long. The CDR3 is CASSADRGHYGYTF. For the CDR3, the DNA is TGTGCCAGCAGCGCGGACAGGGGCCACTATGGCTACACCTTC.

The chain carries TRBV11-2 and TRBJ1-3; the D gene is possibly TRBD1 (5 bases). In germline, CDR1 is SGHAT, CDR2 FQNNGV. The CDR3 runs to 16 residues. V gave up 5 bases and J gave up 0 bases, with 14 bases separating them. The CDR3 region has the DNA TGTGCCAGCAGCCCCGGGGGGATAGGCTCTGGAAACACCATATATTTT. Translation: CASSPGGIGSGNTIYF.

The rearrangement links TRBV9 to TRBJ2-2; tentatively, D is TRBD1 (5 bases). Per the germline V gene, CDR1 is SGDLS and CDR2 is YYNGEE. V dropped 0 bases and J dropped 3 bases, with 9 bases sitting between them. The CDR3 sequence is 15 residues long. This CDR3 reads CASSVGQGYTGELFF. CDR3 coding DNA: TGTGCCAGCAGCGTAGGCCAGGGTTACACCGGGGAGCTGTTTTTT.

The V and J genes are TRBV4-3 and TRBJ1-1; weak D call: TRBD1 (6 bases). Germline V gene data show CDR1 as LGHNA and CDR2 as YSLEER. The CDR3 sequence is 14 residues long. The V end was cut by 0 bases, the J end by 8 bases, with 13 bases between. The CDR3 loop reads CASSQDRGIREAFF. DNA for the CDR3: TGCGCCAGCAGCCAAGATAGGGGGATTCGCGAAGCTTTCTTT.